Following are 27 T cell receptor beta chains from one sample sequenced in a study of blood T cell repertoires in COVID-19. Sequencing was performed with immunoSEQ multiplex PCR; in TCRdb, only in-frame clones are kept and a portion is missing. Here the sample spans more than 120,000 clones, 84% being singletons. Sequenced material: PBMCs or T cells enriched from blood (not recorded which). All receptors derive from a man aged 50 to 59 in a cohort exposed to, infected with or recovered from COVID-19 (not recorded which).

To note about this clone: In the same sample, other DNA sequences code for this CDR3. This chain uses TRBV5-1 with TRBJ1-5, with D unresolved. The CDR3 length is 15 residues. Per the germline V gene, CDR1 is SGHRS and CDR2 is YFSETQ. Between the trimmed V and J ends, which lost 0 bases and 1 base, there was a span of 8 bases. The CDR3 nucleotides read TGCGCCAGCAGCTTGGCTCCGGGGAGCAATCAGCCCCAGCATTTT. The encoded protein is CASSLAPGSNQPQHF.

The chain uses TRBV12-5 and TRBJ2-3; D unresolved. Germline V gene data show CDR1 as LGHNT and CDR2 as FRNRAP. The V gene lost 1 base and the J gene lost 5 bases, with 4 bases spanning the gap. There are 12 residues in the CDR3. The CDR3 loop reads CASGLGKDTQYF. CDR3 bases: TGTGCTAGTGGTTTGGGTAAAGATACGCAGTATTTT.

The chain joins TRBV11-2 to TRBJ1-1; D perhaps matches TRBD1 (5 bases). The germline V and J ends were trimmed by 3 bases and 0 bases, with 14 bases remaining between them. CDR1 is SGHAT and CDR2 is FQNNGV in the germline V gene. This CDR3 contains 16 residues. CDR3 DNA sequence: TGTGCCAGCAGCTTCGACAGCTACACCATGAACACTGAAGCTTTCTTT. This translates into CASSFDSYTMNTEAFF.

The CDR3 protein is CASTSSYNEQFF. The CDR3 DNA reads as TGTGCCAGCACGAGCTCCTACAATGAGCAGTTCTTC. The chain couples TRBV27 to TRBJ2-1; D remains unclear. Germline V gene data show CDR1 as MNHEY and CDR2 as SMNVEV (reference sequence). The CDR3 runs 12 residues. V was trimmed by 7 bases and J by 0 bases, leaving 4 bases between them.

The chain employs TRBV27 and TRBJ2-1; TRBD1 matches 9 bases. CDR3 size: 16 residues. Germline V gives CDR1 MNHEY, CDR2 SMNVEV (reference sequence). J lost 2 bases, V lost 5 bases, and 7 bases had no gene match. CDR3 in DNA: TGTGCCAGCAGTCCGGCGGACAGGGGACCCTACAATGAGCAGTTCTTC. Translating it yields CASSPADRGPYNEQFF.

The chain joins TRBV18 to TRBJ1-2; D remains ambiguous. From germline, CDR1 is KGHSH and CDR2 LQKENI. The V gene lost 1 base and the J gene lost 8 bases, with 8 bases spanning the gap. The CDR3 runs 12 residues. DNA of the CDR3: TGTGCCAGCTCACCACAATACGGGGGCTACACCTTC. This translates into CASSPQYGGYTF.

The chain links TRBV5-6 to TRBJ2-2; 9 bases line up with TRBD2. CDR3 length equals 16 residues. Germline-derived CDR1 and CDR2 are SGHDT and YYEEEE. Trimming removed 0 bases from V and 4 bases from J; junction bases left unmatched: 4. The CDR3 loop reads CASSLVLAGFTGELFF. CDR3 in DNA: TGTGCCAGCAGCTTGGTCCTAGCGGGATTCACCGGGGAGCTGTTTTTT.

This clone was seen only once. V gene TRBV11-2 combines with J gene TRBJ2-7; 8 nucleotides line up with TRBD1. This CDR3 region has 13 residues. The trim removed 8 bases at V and 4 bases at J, leaving 7 bases unmatched. CDR1 SGHAT and CDR2 FQNNGV come from the germline V gene. CDR3 bases: TGTGCCAGCCGCGGCAGGGGGCAATACGAGCAGTACTTC. The encoded protein is CASRGRGQYEQYF.

V and J are TRBV27 and TRBJ2-7; 7 positions match TRBD2. Germline-derived CDR1 and CDR2 are MNHEY and SMNVEV (reference sequence). The CDR3 sequence is 16 residues long. Trimming at V came to 7 bases and at J to 2 bases, leaving 14 bases not matched to a gene. CDR3 amino acids: CASKYGGGSGAYEQYF. The CDR3, as DNA: TGTGCCAGCAAATACGGCGGGGGAAGCGGGGCCTACGAGCAGTACTTC.

The chain has TRBV5-1 and TRBJ2-7; 7 bases fit TRBD1. In germline, CDR1 is SGHRS, CDR2 YFSETQ. This CDR3 is 17 amino acids long. Trimming took 2 bases from V and 1 from J; bases not matched to a gene: 12. CDR3 DNA sequence: TGCGCCAGCAGCTTTTCGGTAGGGGGCCAACGTTCCTACGAGCAGTACTTC. It encodes CASSFSVGGQRSYEQYF.

V gene TRBV19 combines with J gene TRBJ1-3; D is perhaps TRBD1 (5 bases). Germline CDR1 LNHDA, CDR2 SQIVND (reference sequence). V was clipped by 10 bases and J by 0 bases, with 16 bases between them. The CDR3 totals 15 residues. The CDR3 loop reads CATATVTFSGNTIYF. DNA of the CDR3: TGTGCCACCGCGACAGTTACCTTCTCTGGAAACACCATATATTTT.

This chain connects TRBV15 to TRBJ2-1; D may be TRBD2 (6 bases). This CDR3 is built from 14 residues. V was trimmed by 3 bases and J by 3 bases, leaving 9 bases between them. Germline loops: CDR1 LNHNV, CDR2 YYDKDF (reference sequence). The CDR3 sequence is CATSRGLDYNEQFF. DNA for the CDR3: TGTGCCACCAGCAGGGGACTTGACTACAATGAGCAGTTCTTC.

This rearrangement joins TRBV7-9 to TRBJ2-1; 10 bases line up with TRBD2. Looked up from germline, CDR1 is SEHNR and CDR2 is FQNEAQ (reference sequence). Losses at the gene ends were 5 bases for V and 4 bases for J; bases not matched to a gene: 2. The CDR3 totals 14 residues. The CDR3 loop is CASSPSGGYNEQFF. The CDR3, as DNA: TGTGCCAGCAGCCCTAGCGGGGGTTACAATGAGCAGTTCTTC.

The chain employs TRBV2 and TRBJ1-1, with TRBD1 matching over 10 bases. V dropped 4 bases and J dropped 11; count of bases not matched to a gene: 10. Germline CDR1 reads SNHLY; CDR2 reads FYNNEI. The CDR3 covers 14 residues. CDR3 bases: TGTGCCAGCAGTGCGCCGGGACAGGGGCAAAGGGCTTTCTTT. The encoded protein is CASSAPGQGQRAFF.

The chain joins TRBV9 to TRBJ2-1; TRBD2 agrees at 11 bases. V was clipped by 3 bases and J by 7 bases; unmatched bases: 9. The CDR3 runs 16 residues. Germline V gene lookup returns CDR1 SGDLS and CDR2 YYNGEE. The CDR3 sequence is CASSATSGSGVNEQFF. The CDR3 DNA reads as TGTGCCAGCAGCGCTACTAGCGGGAGTGGAGTAAATGAGCAGTTCTTC.

This clone was recorded once. The J gene is TRBJ2-1, the V gene TRBV28, with 10 nucleotides matching TRBD2. V was pared by 5 bases and J by 2 bases, with 6 bases of the junction left unmatched. The CDR3 totals 16 residues. Looked up from germline, CDR1 is MDHEN and CDR2 is SYDVKM. The CDR3 coding sequence is TGTGCCAGCAGTGAACTAGCGGGAATGACCTACAATGAGCAGTTCTTC. It codes for CASSELAGMTYNEQFF.

This chain uses TRBV9 with TRBJ2-1; 8 nucleotides align to TRBD2. Trimming cost V 3 bases and J 7 bases; bases outside gene matches: 9. CDR3 length: 15 residues. CDR1 SGDLS and CDR2 YYNGEE come from the germline V gene. The CDR3 loop is CASSAMPGLGNEQFF. The CDR3 DNA reads as TGTGCCAGCAGCGCAATGCCGGGACTAGGGAATGAGCAGTTCTTC.

The chain is built from TRBV7-9 and TRBJ2-1; 7 positions agree with TRBD2. This CDR3 region has 14 residues. Trimming removed 5 bases from V and 4 bases from J; junction bases left unmatched: 5. Germline CDR1 and CDR2: SEHNR and FQNEAQ (reference sequence). This chain's CDR3 is CASSPGGGYNEQFF. CDR3 DNA: TGTGCCAGCAGCCCGGGGGGTGGGTACAATGAGCAGTTCTTC.

This clone has only a few counts. V and J are TRBV11-2 and TRBJ1-4; TRBD1 aligns across 7 bases. The CDR3 length is 14 residues. Germline-derived CDR1 and CDR2 are SGHAT and FQNNGV. V was clipped by 2 bases and J by 8 bases; unmatched bases: 5. CDR3 residues: CASSLRQGGEKLFF. DNA for the CDR3: TGTGCCAGCAGCTTAAGACAGGGTGGGGAAAAACTGTTTTTT.

This clone was observed a single time. This chain joins TRBV7-2 and TRBJ2-7; TRBD2 matches at 9 bases. J was trimmed by 2 bases and V by 6 bases; bases with no gene match: 11. From germline, CDR1 is SGHTA and CDR2 FQGNSA. The CDR3 spans 16 residues. The CDR3 sequence is CASSPLAGALTYEQYF. CDR3 in DNA: TGTGCCAGCAGTCCCTTAGCGGGAGCACTCACCTACGAGCAGTACTTC.

The chain joins TRBV29-1 to TRBJ2-7; 9 bases map to TRBD1. This CDR3 is built from 13 residues. Germline V gene data show CDR1 as SQVTM and CDR2 as ANQGSEA. Losses at the gene ends were 4 bases for V and 4 bases for J; bases not matched to a gene: 5. The CDR3 region is CSVVGQGLYEQYF. The CDR3 DNA follows: TGCAGCGTTGTGGGACAGGGACTATACGAGCAGTACTTC.

This clone was counted once. The chain carries TRBV5-1 and TRBJ2-2; TRBD1 matches 9 bases. Germline V gives CDR1 SGHRS, CDR2 YFSETQ. This CDR3 has 14 residues. V shed 0 bases and J 7 bases; nucleotides not matched to a gene: 1. This CDR3 reads CASSLGDRVGELFF. As DNA, the CDR3 is TGCGCCAGCAGCTTGGGGGACAGGGTCGGGGAGCTGTTTTTT.

This clone showed up just once. The CDR3: CASSLTGVTDTQYF. CDR3 in DNA: TGCGCCAGCAGCTTGACGGGAGTCACAGATACGCAGTATTTT. This sequence joins TRBV5-1 and TRBJ2-3; D is perhaps TRBD2 (6 bases). The germline V gene has CDR1 SGHRS and CDR2 YFSETQ. Trimming shortened V by 1 base and J by 2 bases, and 8 bases separated the two germline ends. CDR3 size: 14 residues.

This clone was counted once. The chain combines TRBV11-2 with TRBJ2-1; D gene uncertain. V was clipped by 1 base and J by 2 bases, with 6 bases between them. CDR3 length equals 14 residues. Germline V gene lookup returns CDR1 SGHAT and CDR2 FQNNGV. The CDR3 DNA sequence: TGTGCCAGCAGCTTAGGAGGCACCTACAATGAGCAGTTCTTC. It is translated as CASSLGGTYNEQFF.

The rearrangement uses TRBV9 and TRBJ2-7; TRBD1 matches at 7 bases. Germline V gives CDR1 SGDLS, CDR2 YYNGEE. The CDR3 runs 15 residues. J was trimmed by 3 bases and V by 0 bases; bases with no gene match: 6. The CDR3 DNA sequence: TGTGCCAGCAGCGTAGAACAGGGGACGATCTACGAGCAGTACTTC. It translates to CASSVEQGTIYEQYF.

The chain links TRBV15 to TRBJ2-3; D is possibly TRBD1 (5 bases). Germline V gives CDR1 LNHNV, CDR2 YYDKDF (reference sequence). The CDR3 consists of 16 residues. Trimming cost V 1 base and J 6 bases, with 17 bases left between them. The CDR3 DNA sequence: TGTGCCACCAGCAGAGGGAACCAGGGAATTAAGGATACGCAGTATTTT. This translates into CATSRGNQGIKDTQYF.

CDR3 sequence: CATTGLSGYTF. DNA of the CDR3: TGTGCCACCACAGGGTTATCAGGCTACACCTTC. The chain has TRBV28 and TRBJ1-2; the D gene is possibly TRBD1 (6 bases). Germline CDR1 is MDHEN and CDR2 is SYDVKM. The CDR3 spans 11 residues. V lost 10 bases and J lost 8, with 14 bases in between.